Below, 19 T cell receptor beta chains from the same sample are listed, as sequenced in a study of T cells in Graves' hyperthyroidism and ophthalmopathy (dated by TCRdb to between 2018 and 2021). The method was multiplex PCR. The listed sequencing device is Illumina HiSeq 2000. TCR beta CDR3 regions were amplified from RNA transcripts. For the first round of RT-PCR on the TCR CDR3, the HTBI primer set was used together with the Qiagen OneStep RT-PCR kit. TCRdb cleaned the public reads at Q25 with fastp, built clones with MiXCR and kept in-frame beta chains. A single entry per CDR3 protein holds the most common genes and DNA from its merged rows. Counted in this sample were some 440,000 distinct CDR3 sequences; less than 20% of them appeared once. Roughly 7.4% of the sample belongs to the ten largest clones. The sequencing input was blood. These receptors were obtained from a woman under 30 with Graves' hyperthyroidism.

About this clonotype: One junction end disagrees with the germline gene, perhaps due to a read error. J is TRBJ2-1 and V is TRBV12-3 or TRBV12-4; 11 nucleotides match TRBD2. The CDR3 has 14 amino acids. This CDR3 reads CASSVAGGNDEQFF. DNA of the CDR3: TGTGCCAGCAGTGTAGCGGGAGGGAACGATGAGCAGTTCTTC.

V gene TRBV28 combines with J gene TRBJ2-5; TRBD1 aligns across 8 bases. This CDR3 comprises 16 residues. From germline, CDR1 is MDHEN and CDR2 SYDVKM. After removal of 3 bases from V and 3 bases from J, the junction contained 9 bases not matched to a gene. The CDR3 nucleotides read TGTGCCAGCAGTTTCCAGGACAGGGAATTGGAAGAGACCCAGTACTTC. The encoded protein is CASSFQDRELEETQYF. The full variable domain, in which reference TRBV28 and TRBJ2-5 provide the parts outside the CDR3, is DVKVTQSSRYLVKRTGEKVFLECVQDMDHENMFWYRQDPGLGLRLIYFSYDVKMKEKGDIPEGYSVSREKKERFSLILESASTNQTSMYLCASSFQDRELEETQYFGPGTRLLVL.

The chain joins TRBV19 to TRBJ1-3; perhaps TRBD1 as D (6 bases). In germline, CDR1 is LNHDA, CDR2 SQIVND (reference sequence). The CDR3 spans 15 residues. V was clipped by 5 bases and J by 0 bases, with 11 bases between them. CDR3 protein: CASSLTGISGNTIYF. The CDR3 DNA is TGTGCCAGTAGTCTCACAGGGATCTCTGGAAACACCATATATTTT.

This clonotype was seen many times. CDR3 in DNA: TGTGCCAGCAGTTACTCGAATCAGGCCGTCTCTGGAAACACCATATATTTT. The encoded protein is CASSYSNQAVSGNTIYF. The chain has TRBV6-5 and TRBJ1-3; D uncertain. CDR3 length: 17 amino acids. Germline CDR1 is MNHEY and CDR2 is SVGAGI. Trimming shortened V by 0 bases and J by 0 bases, and 12 bases separated the two germline ends.

This clonotype turned up a few times. The rearrangement joins TRBV6-1 to TRBJ1-1, with 9 positions matching TRBD1. J was trimmed by 8 bases and V by 6 bases; bases with no gene match: 10. This CDR3 region has 14 residues. Germline CDR1 is MNHNS and CDR2 is SASEGT. This CDR3 is CASSMIGTGGEAFF. CDR3 coding DNA: TGTGCCAGCAGCATGATAGGTACAGGGGGCGAAGCTTTCTTT.

The chain uses TRBV6-4 and TRBJ2-1, with TRBD1 identical over 7 bases. Germline CDR1 is MRHNA and CDR2 is SNTAGT. This CDR3 comprises 14 residues. Trimming at V came to 3 bases and at J to 4 bases, leaving 3 bases not matched to a gene. CDR3: CASSEGQRYNEQFF. CDR3 nucleotides: TGTGCCAGCAGTGAGGGACAGAGGTACAATGAGCAGTTCTTC.

Points on this clonotype: The junction differs from germline at one of its ends, possibly a read error. J is TRBJ2-5 and V is TRBV6-1; 9 bases line up with TRBD1. The CDR3 loop spans 12 amino acids. Germline CDR1 reads MNHNS; CDR2 reads SASEGT. The CDR3: CASSAGTGTLNF. The CDR3 nucleotides are TGTGCCAGCAGTGCCGGGACAGGGACATTGAACTTC.

This clonotype was picked up many times. The V call is TRBV28, the J call TRBJ2-3, with D perhaps TRBD1 (6 bases). CDR3 length: 17 residues. V was cut by 7 bases and J by 0 bases, with 20 bases left in between. Per the germline V gene, CDR1 is MDHEN and CDR2 is SYDVKM. The CDR3 spells CASKGQPGQSSTDTQYF. The DNA for the CDR3 is TGTGCCAGCAAGGGCCAACCGGGACAATCTAGCACAGATACGCAGTATTTT.

This clonotype was found many times. V gene TRBV20-1 combines with J gene TRBJ1-6, with D possibly being TRBD1 (5 bases). Germline CDR1 reads DFQATT; CDR2 reads SNEGSKA (reference sequence). This CDR3 spans 15 amino acids. V lost 3 bases, J lost 7 bases, and 16 bases lay in between. CDR3 sequence reads: CSASVGGDPNSPLHF. CDR3 coding DNA: TGCAGTGCTAGCGTTGGGGGTGACCCAAATTCACCCCTCCACTTT.

This clonotype was seen many times. The gene calls are TRBV2 and TRBJ2-6; possibly TRBD2 for D (5 bases). Deletions cut 10 bases from V and 0 bases from J, with 10 bases between. This CDR3 has 14 amino acids. The germline V gene encodes CDR1 SNHLY and CDR2 FYNNEI. The CDR3 is CANGRDSGANVLTF. DNA for the CDR3: TGTGCCAATGGACGGGACTCTGGGGCCAACGTCCTGACTTTC.

The sample holds many counts of this clonotype. This rearrangement joins TRBV20-1 to TRBJ2-7; D might be TRBD1 (6 bases). V shed 0 bases and J shed 3 bases, with 15 bases lying between them. The CDR3 has 15 residues. Looked up from germline, CDR1 is DFQATT and CDR2 is SNEGSKA (reference sequence). Written as DNA, the CDR3 is TGCAGTGCTAGAGATCCTTCGCAGGGGTTCTACGAGCAGTACTTC. Its translation: CSARDPSQGFYEQYF.

This clonotype has ten or more counts. The chain employs TRBV6-1 and TRBJ2-7; D is possibly TRBD1 or TRBD2 (6 bases each). The CDR3 is made up of 14 amino acids. The V and J ends lost 5 bases and 7 bases respectively, with 18 bases between them. CDR1 and CDR2 (germline): MNHNS, SASEGT. The CDR3 nucleotides read TGTGCCAGCAGTCCGGGACACGGAGGGGGGGAGCAGTACTTC. This sequence encodes CASSPGHGGGEQYF.

This clonotype was seen many times. For the CDR3, the DNA is TGTGCCAGCAGCTGGGGACGGGATACTGAAGCTTTCTTT. Encoded protein: CASSWGRDTEAFF. The gene calls are TRBV25-1 and TRBJ1-1; TRBD1 might be the D (5 bases). The CDR3 contains 13 residues. The V and J ends lost 6 bases and 5 bases respectively, with 13 bases between them. Germline assignment: CDR1 MGHDK and CDR2 SYGVNS.

This clonotype has at least ten counts. This rearrangement joins TRBV29-1 to TRBJ1-4; 10 bases map to TRBD1. Germline CDR1 and CDR2: SQVTM and ANQGSEA. The CDR3 covers 13 residues. The CDR3 spells CSARGTGDEKLFF. CDR3 DNA: TGCAGTGCCCGTGGGACAGGGGATGAAAAACTGTTTTTT.

This clonotype has at least ten counts. This chain connects TRBV2 to TRBJ2-5, with 9 positions matching TRBD2. The CDR3 covers 15 residues. V was clipped by 3 bases and J by 5 bases; unmatched bases: 7. In germline, CDR1 is SNHLY, CDR2 FYNNEI. The DNA for the CDR3 is TGTGCCAGCAGTGATCAGGCGGGGGGGGCGGAGACCCAGTACTTC. Encoded protein: CASSDQAGGAETQYF.

This clonotype was seen many times. This chain joins TRBV5-1 and TRBJ2-1; 10 bases align to TRBD1. The CDR3 is 16 amino acids. From germline, CDR1 is SGHRS and CDR2 YFSETQ. V shed 4 bases, J shed 7 bases, and the junction held 11 bases outside the gene matches. The DNA for the CDR3 is TGCGCCAGCAGCGTGACAGGGGGCGGAATTCAGAATGAGCAGTTCTTC. It encodes CASSVTGGGIQNEQFF. Full variable domain (remainder filled in from reference TRBV5-1 and TRBJ2-1): KAGVTQTPRYLIKTRGQQVTLSCSPISGHRSVSWYQQTPGQGLQFLFEYFSETQRNKGNFPGRFSGRQFSNSRSEMNVSTLELGDSALYLCASSVTGGGIQNEQFFGPGTRLTVL.

This clonotype was recorded many times. The chain uses TRBV6-1 and TRBJ2-1; 12 bases map to TRBD2. Trimming at V came to 5 bases and at J to 3 bases, leaving 5 bases not matched to a gene. CDR3 length: 16 amino acids. Germline V gives CDR1 MNHNS, CDR2 SASEGT. In DNA, the CDR3 is TGTGCCAGCAGTTGGACTAGCGGGGTTCACTACAATGAGCAGTTCTTC. It yields the protein CASSWTSGVHYNEQFF.

This clonotype was counted many times. The V gene is TRBV11-2, the J gene TRBJ1-1; D gene uncertain. Trimming removed 4 bases from V and 1 base from J, with 10 bases in between. The CDR3 sequence is 14 residues long. Per germline, CDR1 SGHAT and CDR2 FQNNGV. The CDR3 reads CASSSDRSNTEAFF. In nucleotides, the CDR3 is TGTGCCAGCAGCTCGGACCGATCGAACACTGAAGCTTTCTTT.

This clonotype was recorded many times. This chain links TRBV24-1 with TRBJ2-3; 7 bases line up with TRBD2. The CDR3 is 15 residues long. The germline CDR1 and CDR2 sequences are KGHDR and SFDVKD. The trim removed 0 bases at V and 2 bases at J, leaving 1 base unmatched. The CDR3 DNA follows: TGTGCCACCAGTGATTTGCAGCGGGACACAGATACGCAGTATTTT. Its protein is CATSDLQRDTDTQYF.